This passage covers 3 T cell receptor beta chains from one sample sequenced in a study of blood T cell repertoires in COVID-19. Here immunoSEQ multiplex PCR was the method, and the copy in TCRdb shows in-frame clones only, minus some. Of over 250,000 clones detected, more than 70% appear once; the ten largest clones hold approximately 2%. Material for sequencing was PBMCs or T cells enriched from blood (not recorded which). These receptors were taken from a woman aged 60 to 75 in a cohort exposed to, infected with or recovered from COVID-19 (not recorded which).

The chain uses TRBV10-2 and TRBJ2-5; no clear D gene. The CDR3 has 13 amino acids. Germline V CDR1 and CDR2: WSHSY, SAAADI. The ends were cut back, 6 bases at V and 5 bases at J, with 13 bases in the middle. The CDR3 spells CASRPLVVETQYF. The CDR3 DNA reads TGCGCCAGCAGACCTCTAGTGGTGGAGACCCAGTACTTC.

This chain joins TRBV7-3 and TRBJ1-1; no definite D call. Germline V gene sequence: CDR1 SGHTA, CDR2 FQGTGA. The CDR3 is 13 amino acids. The germline V and J ends were trimmed by 5 bases and 2 bases, with 9 bases remaining between them. CDR3 sequence (DNA): TGTGCCAGCAGCGAGGGAGGAAACACTGAAGCTTTCTTT. Translating it yields CASSEGGNTEAFF.

The chain carries TRBV5-1 and TRBJ2-1; 12 nucleotides match TRBD2. Germline loops: CDR1 SGHRS, CDR2 YFSETQ. V lost 4 bases, J lost 0 bases, and 8 bases stayed unmatched. The CDR3 loop spans 18 amino acids. CDR3: CASSTGTSGSSSYNEQFF. The DNA for the CDR3 is TGCGCCAGCAGCACCGGGACTAGCGGGTCTAGCTCCTACAATGAGCAGTTCTTC.